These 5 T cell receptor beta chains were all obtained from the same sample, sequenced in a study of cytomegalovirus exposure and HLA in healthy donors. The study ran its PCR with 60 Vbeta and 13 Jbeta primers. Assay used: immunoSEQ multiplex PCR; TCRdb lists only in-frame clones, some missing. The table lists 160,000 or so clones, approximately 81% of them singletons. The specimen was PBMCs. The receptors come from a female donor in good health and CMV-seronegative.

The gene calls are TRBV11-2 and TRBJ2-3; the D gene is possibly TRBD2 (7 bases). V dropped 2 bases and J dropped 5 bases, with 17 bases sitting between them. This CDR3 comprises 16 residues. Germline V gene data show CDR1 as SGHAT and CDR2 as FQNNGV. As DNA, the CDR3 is TGTGCCAGCAGCTTAAGTATAGGGGGGGCAGTAGATACGCAGTATTTT. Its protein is CASSLSIGGAVDTQYF.

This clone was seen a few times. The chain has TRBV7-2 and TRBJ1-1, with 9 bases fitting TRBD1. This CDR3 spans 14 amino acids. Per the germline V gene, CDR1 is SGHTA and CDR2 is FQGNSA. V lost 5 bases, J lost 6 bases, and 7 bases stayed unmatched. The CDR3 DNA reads TGTGCCAGCAGCCTGTCCCGGGACAGGGCTGAAGCTTTCTTT. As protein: CASSLSRDRAEAFF.

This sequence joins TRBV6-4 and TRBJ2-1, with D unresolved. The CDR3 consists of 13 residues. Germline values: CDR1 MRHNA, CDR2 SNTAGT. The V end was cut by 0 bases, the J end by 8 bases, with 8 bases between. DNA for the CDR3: TGTGCCAGCAGTGACTCTGCAGAGGATGAGCAGTTCTTC. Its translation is CASSDSAEDEQFF.

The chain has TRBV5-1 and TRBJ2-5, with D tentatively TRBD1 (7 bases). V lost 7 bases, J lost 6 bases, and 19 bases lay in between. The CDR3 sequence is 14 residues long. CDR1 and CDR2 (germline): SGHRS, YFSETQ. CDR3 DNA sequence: TGCGCCAGCGGTCACCAGGGGGGTCAGAAGACCCAGTACTTC. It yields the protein CASGHQGGQKTQYF.

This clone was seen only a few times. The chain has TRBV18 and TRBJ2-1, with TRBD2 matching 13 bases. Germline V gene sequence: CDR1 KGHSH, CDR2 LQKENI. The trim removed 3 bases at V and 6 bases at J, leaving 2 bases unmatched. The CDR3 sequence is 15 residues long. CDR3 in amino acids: CASSPTSGGVNEQFF. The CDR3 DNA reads TGTGCCAGCTCACCTACTAGCGGGGGGGTCAATGAGCAGTTCTTC. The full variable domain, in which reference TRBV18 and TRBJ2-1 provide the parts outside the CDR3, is NAGVMQNPRHLVRRRGQEARLRCSPMKGHSHVYWYRQLPEEGLKFMVYLQKENIIDESGMPKERFSAEFPKEGPSILRIQQVVRGDSAAYFCASSPTSGGVNEQFFGPGTRLTVL.